Described below is a single TCR beta chain sequence and its context. Other nucleotide sequences in the sample specify the same CDR3. The data are from a study of blood T cell repertoires in COVID-19. V lost 2 bases and J 1 base, leaving 8 bases between the germline ends. CDR3 length: 14 residues. In germline, CDR1 is MDHEN, CDR2 SYDVKM. Authors' data handling: The assay estimated nucleated cells by amplifying reference gene primers. Generated by immunoSEQ multiplex PCR, the TCRdb table keeps only in-frame clones and is missing some. The V and J calls and clone size were taken over from that table, and D and trimming were inferred from the DNA. The data contain some 150,000 clones, about four fifths of them singletons.

The chain employs TRBV28 and TRBJ1-1; D possibly corresponds to TRBD1 (6 bases). Sample: peripheral blood. The sequence came from a woman aged 60-70 years with active or convalescent COVID-19. The CDR3, as DNA: TGTGCCAGCAGTTTACTGACAGGGAACACTGAAGCTTTCTTT. Its protein is CASSLLTGNTEAFF.